One and the same sample provided the 13 T cell receptor beta chains below, sequenced in a study of blood T cell repertoires in COVID-19. The repertoire was sequenced with immunoSEQ multiplex PCR; TCRdb's copy has only in-frame clones and lacks some. The sample holds about 250,000 clones; 65% to 90% are singletons and the top ten take over 7.5%. What was sequenced was PBMCs or T cells enriched from blood (not recorded which). Receptors were obtained from a woman in her forties or fifties with acute COVID-19.

This rearrangement joins TRBV6-5 to TRBJ1-5; D is ambiguous. CDR1 is MNHEY and CDR2 is SVGAGI in the germline V gene. The CDR3 is made up of 15 amino acids. V shed 4 bases and J shed 0 bases, with 10 bases lying between them. As DNA, the CDR3 is TGTGCCAGCAGTTCCCGTCCCTATAGCAATCAGCCCCAGCATTTT. This gives the protein CASSSRPYSNQPQHF.

This clone showed up just a few times. The CDR3 coding sequence is TGTGCCAGTAGTAACCGGGACAGGGGGTCGGGCAATCAGCCCCAGCATTTT. The encoded protein is CASSNRDRGSGNQPQHF. The chain links TRBV19 to TRBJ1-5; 11 nucleotides match TRBD1. The CDR3 extends over 17 amino acids. CDR1 LNHDA and CDR2 SQIVND come from the germline V gene (reference sequence). With 4 bases clipped from V and 2 bases from J, the junction kept 7 bases outside the gene matches.

The chain carries TRBV11-2 and TRBJ2-1, with D uncertain. The germline gives CDR1 SGHAT, CDR2 FQNNGV. The CDR3 is 11 residues long. Trimming removed 1 base at V and 10 bases at J, with 5 bases between. CDR3 region: CASSLGPEQFF. The CDR3 region has the DNA TGTGCCAGCAGCTTAGGGCCCGAGCAGTTCTTC. The full variable domain, its missing parts supplied by reference TRBV11-2 and TRBJ2-1, is EAGVAQSPRYKIIEKRQSVAFWCNPISGHATLYWYQQILGQGPKLLIQFQNNGVVDDSQLPKDRFSAERLKGVDSTLKIQPAKLEDSAVYLCASSLGPEQFFGPGTRLTVL.

V usage is TRBV27 and J usage is TRBJ1-2; TRBD1 matches at 9 bases. The CDR3 runs to 17 residues. CDR1 is MNHEY, CDR2 SMNVEV, per germline (reference sequence). V lost 2 bases and J lost 1; bases outside the gene matches: 8. Here the CDR3 DNA reads TGTGCCAGCAGTTTAGGGCCTTCGGGACAGGGTAACTATGGCTACACCTTC. Translating it yields CASSLGPSGQGNYGYTF.

This clone was counted once. This chain joins TRBV5-1 and TRBJ1-4, with D possibly being TRBD1 (5 bases). Per the germline V gene, CDR1 is SGHRS and CDR2 is YFSETQ. The germline V and J ends were trimmed by 4 bases and 7 bases, with 20 bases remaining between them. The CDR3 totals 16 residues. The CDR3 coding sequence is TGCGCCAGCAGCCCGCGGGGCTCCTTGGGGAGTGAAAAACTGTTTTTT. It encodes CASSPRGSLGSEKLFF.

The table lists this clone with a count of one. The rearrangement links TRBV30 to TRBJ1-1, with D possibly matching TRBD1 (6 bases). The CDR3 is made up of 14 amino acids. Trimming stripped 0 bases from V and 5 bases from J, with 13 bases between. Germline assignment: CDR1 GTSNPN and CDR2 SVGIG (reference sequence). CDR3 residues: CAWSVKGGGTEAFF. In DNA form, the CDR3 reads TGTGCCTGGAGTGTAAAGGGGGGGGGAACTGAAGCTTTCTTT. Filled out from reference TRBV30 and TRBJ1-1, the complete variable domain reads SQTIHQWPATLVQPVGSPLSLECTVEGTSNPNLYWYRQAAGRGLQLLFYSVGIGQISSEVPQNLSASRPQDRQFILSSKKLLLSDSGFYLCAWSVKGGGTEAFFGQGTRLTVV.

The gene calls are TRBV5-1 and TRBJ1-2, with D maybe TRBD1 (5 bases). CDR1 and CDR2 from the germline V gene are SGHRS and YFSETQ. The CDR3 has 12 residues. V was clipped by 4 bases and J by 7 bases, with 11 bases between them. Here the CDR3 reads CASSLRDSGYTF. CDR3 DNA sequence: TGCGCCAGCAGCCTCCGGGACTCTGGCTACACCTTC. Using reference TRBV5-1 and TRBJ1-2 for the parts outside the CDR3, the full variable domain is KAGVTQTPRYLIKTRGQQVTLSCSPISGHRSVSWYQQTPGQGLQFLFEYFSETQRNKGNFPGRFSGRQFSNSRSEMNVSTLELGDSALYLCASSLRDSGYTFGSGTRLTVV.

This chain joins TRBV5-1 and TRBJ1-4; TRBD1 is a possible D gene (6 bases). The germline V gene has CDR1 SGHRS and CDR2 YFSETQ. This CDR3 has 15 amino acids. V lost 7 bases, J lost 7 bases, and 20 bases lay in between. DNA for the CDR3: TGCGCCAGCCGTTCACAGGGACAAAGGGGTGAAAAACTGTTTTTT. It encodes CASRSQGQRGEKLFF. The whole variable domain, remainder taken from reference TRBV5-1 and TRBJ1-4, is KAGVTQTPRYLIKTRGQQVTLSCSPISGHRSVSWYQQTPGQGLQFLFEYFSETQRNKGNFPGRFSGRQFSNSRSEMNVSTLELGDSALYLCASRSQGQRGEKLFFGSGTQLSVL.

J is TRBJ1-4 and V is TRBV4-1; 7 bases are a match to TRBD1. Germline trimming cut 1 base from V and 4 bases from J; bases unmatched to any gene: 9. Germline V CDR1 and CDR2: MGHRA, YSYEKL. The CDR3 contains 17 residues. This chain's CDR3 is CASSQGTGTEVNEKLFF. The CDR3 coding sequence is TGCGCCAGCAGCCAAGGAACCGGGACAGAAGTTAATGAAAAACTGTTTTTT.

The gene calls are TRBV11-2 and TRBJ2-7, with 8 bases identical to TRBD1. From germline, CDR1 is SGHAT and CDR2 FQNNGV. The CDR3 is 15 residues long. Losses at the gene ends were 5 bases for V and 2 bases for J; bases not matched to a gene: 8. CDR3 nucleotide sequence: TGTGCCAGCAGCACCCGGGACAGGTCCCCCTACGAGCAGTACTTC. This translates into CASSTRDRSPYEQYF.

The chain joins TRBV11-2 to TRBJ2-7; 9 bases map to TRBD2. This CDR3 is built from 18 residues. After removal of 5 bases from V and 0 bases from J, the junction contained 14 bases not matched to a gene. Germline CDR1 and CDR2: SGHAT and FQNNGV. In DNA form, the CDR3 reads TGTGCCAGCAGCCCTTGGGGCGGGGGGGCAGGACCCTCCTACGAGCAGTACTTC. This gives the protein CASSPWGGGAGPSYEQYF.

This clone is a singleton in its sample. The V gene is TRBV3-1 (or the pseudogene TRBV3-2), the J gene TRBJ1-1; a possible D gene is TRBD1 (5 bases). In germline, CDR1 is LGHDT, CDR2 YNNKEL (reference sequence). V shed 3 bases and J shed 1 base, with 12 bases lying between them. The CDR3 loop spans 15 amino acids. CDR3 sequence reads: CASSHTTETNTEAFF. In DNA form, the CDR3 reads TGTGCCAGCAGCCACACGACAGAAACGAACACTGAAGCTTTCTTT.

V gene TRBV11-3 combines with J gene TRBJ1-1, with D possibly being TRBD1 (5 bases). With 5 bases removed from V and 7 bases from J, the gap between germline ends came to 14 bases. The CDR3 spans 13 residues. CDR1 is SGHNT and CDR2 is YENEEA in the germline V gene. The CDR3 DNA sequence: TGTGCCAGCAGCCTAGGACAACGGGGTGAAGCTTTCTTT. It yields the protein CASSLGQRGEAFF.